This entry describes one T cell receptor (beta chain). This clone occurred once. There is no known antigen for this receptor. Base qualities are missing; no much larger clone stands one base away. This specimen belongs to a study of PD-1 and CTLA-4 blockade in melanoma (dated by TCRdb to 2020 to 2023). Turning to the overall study: In patients with melanoma, the study measured the effects of PD-1 blockade versus CTLA-4 blockade on the melanoma-reactive CD8 T cell response.

Taken from the germline V gene, the CDR1 and CDR2 loops are MGHDK and SYGVNS. The cysteine opens and the phenylalanine closes a CDR3 of 16 amino acids. Of the read, only the CDR3 DNA is kept; its 48 bases are in frame from base 1. Trimming takes 2 bases off V and 6 bases off J; junction bases not matched to a gene: 12. The library was produced with the immunoSEQ multiplex PCR assay. This is the immuneACCESS table as TCRdb keeps it, with only in-frame sequences that have V and J called. A part of the clones is gone; compared with another copy, unresolved V genes explain less than half, and the rest is unexplained. The sample has about 18,000 clones on record, roughly 73% of them singletons. About 16% of the sample lies in the top ten.

Sequencing was performed on CD8+ T cells from peripheral blood, taken before anti-PD-1 treatment. This clonotype was obtained from a human donor with melanoma. This chain is built from TRBV25-1 and TRBJ2-5; 7 central nucleotides agree with TRBD1. The DNA sequence reads TGTGCCAGCAGTGAAAAGATGACAGGGCGAAAAAAGACCCAGTACTTC. Translated, it reads CASSEKMTGRKKTQYF.